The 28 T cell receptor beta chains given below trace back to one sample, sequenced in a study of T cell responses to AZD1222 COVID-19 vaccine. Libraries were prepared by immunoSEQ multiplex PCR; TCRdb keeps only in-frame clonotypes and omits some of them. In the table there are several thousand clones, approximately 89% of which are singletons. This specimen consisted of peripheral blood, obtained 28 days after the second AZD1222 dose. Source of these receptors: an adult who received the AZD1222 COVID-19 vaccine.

In DNA, the CDR3 is TGTGCCAGCAGGACCGCGTATACCGGGGAGCTGTTTTTT. Protein sequence: CASRTAYTGELFF. The chain has TRBV11-2 and TRBJ2-2; D gene uncertain. Germline V gene data show CDR1 as SGHAT and CDR2 as FQNNGV. V gave up 6 bases and J gave up 5 bases, with 10 bases separating them. CDR3 size: 13 residues.

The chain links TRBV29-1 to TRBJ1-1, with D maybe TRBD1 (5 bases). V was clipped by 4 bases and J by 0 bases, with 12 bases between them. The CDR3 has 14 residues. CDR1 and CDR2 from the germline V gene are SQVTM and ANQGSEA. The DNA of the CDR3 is TGCAGCGTTGGGGAGGGACGGATGAACACTGAAGCTTTCTTT. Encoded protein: CSVGEGRMNTEAFF.

The DNA for the CDR3 is TGTGCCAGCAGCCAACAGGGGGCATACGAGCAGTACTTC. Protein: CASSQQGAYEQYF. The rearrangement links TRBV6-5 to TRBJ2-7; 9 bases are a match to TRBD1. Germline values: CDR1 MNHEY, CDR2 SVGAGI. This CDR3 region has 13 residues. Trimming took 6 bases from V and 4 from J; bases not matched to a gene: 4.

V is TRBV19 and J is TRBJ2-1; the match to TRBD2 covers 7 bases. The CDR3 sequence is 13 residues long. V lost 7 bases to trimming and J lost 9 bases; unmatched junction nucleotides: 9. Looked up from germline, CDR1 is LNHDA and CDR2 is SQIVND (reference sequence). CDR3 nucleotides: TGTGCCAGTAACTTGGGCGGGAGTACTGAGCAGTTCTTC. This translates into CASNLGGSTEQFF.

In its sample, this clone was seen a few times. This CDR3 reads CASSLRTDQTYGYTF. CDR3 nucleotide sequence: TGTGCCAGCAGCTTAAGGACAGACCAAACATATGGCTACACCTTC. The chain is built from TRBV7-2 and TRBJ1-2, with D possibly TRBD1 on 6 matching bases. CDR1 and CDR2 (germline): SGHTA, FQGNSA. The CDR3 spans 15 residues. V was shortened by 2 bases and J by 5 bases, with 15 bases between the two germline ends.

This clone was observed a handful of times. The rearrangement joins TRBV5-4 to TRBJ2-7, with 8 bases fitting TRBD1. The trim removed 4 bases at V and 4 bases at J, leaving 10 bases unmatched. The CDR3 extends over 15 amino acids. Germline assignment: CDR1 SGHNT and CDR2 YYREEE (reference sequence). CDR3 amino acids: CASSLTGTGAYEQYF. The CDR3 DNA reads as TGTGCCAGCAGCCTGACCGGGACAGGAGCTTACGAGCAGTACTTC.

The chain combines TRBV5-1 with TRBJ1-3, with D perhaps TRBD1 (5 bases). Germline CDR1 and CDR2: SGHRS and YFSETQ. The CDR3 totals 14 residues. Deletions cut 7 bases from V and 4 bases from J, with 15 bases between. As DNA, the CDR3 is TGCGCCAGCGGGCCCGGGGGTACCGGAAACACCATATATTTT. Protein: CASGPGGTGNTIYF.

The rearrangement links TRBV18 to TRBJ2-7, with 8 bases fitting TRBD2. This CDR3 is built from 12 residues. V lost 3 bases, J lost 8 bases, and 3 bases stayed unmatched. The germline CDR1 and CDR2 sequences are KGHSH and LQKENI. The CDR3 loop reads CASSPGGGKQYF. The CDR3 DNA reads TGTGCCAGCTCACCCGGGGGGGGGAAGCAGTACTTC.

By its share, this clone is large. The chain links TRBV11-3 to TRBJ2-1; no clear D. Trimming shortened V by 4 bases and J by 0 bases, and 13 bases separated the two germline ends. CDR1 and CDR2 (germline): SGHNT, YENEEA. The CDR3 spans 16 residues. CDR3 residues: CASSSRATGSYNEQFF. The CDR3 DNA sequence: TGTGCCAGCAGCTCCCGGGCCACGGGCTCCTACAATGAGCAGTTCTTC.

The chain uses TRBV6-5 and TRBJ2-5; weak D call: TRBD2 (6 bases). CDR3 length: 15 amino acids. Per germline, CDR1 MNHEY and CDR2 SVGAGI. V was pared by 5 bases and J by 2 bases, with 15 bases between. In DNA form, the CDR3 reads TGTGCCAGCAGTAAGCCTAGCGTACCTCAAGAGACCCAGTACTTC. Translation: CASSKPSVPQETQYF.

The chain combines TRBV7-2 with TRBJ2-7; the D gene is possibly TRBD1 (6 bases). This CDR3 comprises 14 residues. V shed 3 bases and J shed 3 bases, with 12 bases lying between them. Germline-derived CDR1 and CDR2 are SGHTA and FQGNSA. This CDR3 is CASSLNPTGYEQYV. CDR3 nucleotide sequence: TGTGCCAGCAGCTTGAATCCGACAGGCTACGAGCAGTACGTC.

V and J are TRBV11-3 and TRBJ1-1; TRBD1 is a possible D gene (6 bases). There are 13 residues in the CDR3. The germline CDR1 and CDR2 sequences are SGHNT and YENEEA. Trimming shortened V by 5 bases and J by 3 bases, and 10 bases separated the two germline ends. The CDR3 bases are TGTGCCAGCAGCGCCTCAGGGGACACTGAAGCTTTCTTT. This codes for CASSASGDTEAFF.

CDR3 region: CTSSTHRQAYNEQFF. In DNA form, the CDR3 reads TGTACCAGCAGCACTCACCGACAGGCTTACAATGAGCAGTTCTTC. This chain connects TRBV21-1 to TRBJ2-1; the table's TRBD1 call for D was not verified on the DNA. TRBV21-1 constitutes a pseudogene. This CDR3 has 15 residues.

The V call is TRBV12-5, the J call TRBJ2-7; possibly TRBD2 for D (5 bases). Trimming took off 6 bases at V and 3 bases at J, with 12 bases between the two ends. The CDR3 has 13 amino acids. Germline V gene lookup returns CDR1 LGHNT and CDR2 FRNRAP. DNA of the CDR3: TGTGCTAGTGGCACATACCGGGACTACGAGCAGTACTTC. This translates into CASGTYRDYEQYF.

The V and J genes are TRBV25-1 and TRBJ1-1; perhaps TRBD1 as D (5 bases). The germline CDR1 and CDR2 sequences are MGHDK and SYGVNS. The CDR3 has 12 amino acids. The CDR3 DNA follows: TGTGCTTCGGGGGACGAGATTGCTGAAGCTTTCTTT. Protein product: CASGDEIAEAFF.

CDR3 nucleotides: TGTGCCAGTCACGGGGGTAGCGGGAGGAATGAGCAGTTCTTC. Translated, it gives CASHGGSGRNEQFF. This chain joins TRBV6-5 and TRBJ2-1; 10 nucleotides line up with TRBD2. The CDR3 covers 14 residues. Germline trimming cut 9 bases from V and 7 bases from J; bases unmatched to any gene: 9. Germline V CDR1 and CDR2: MNHEY, SVGAGI.

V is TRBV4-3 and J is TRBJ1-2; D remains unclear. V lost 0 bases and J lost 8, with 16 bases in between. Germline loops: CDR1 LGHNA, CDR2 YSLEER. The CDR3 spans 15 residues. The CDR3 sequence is CASSQEGSRTGGYTF. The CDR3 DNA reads TGCGCCAGCAGCCAAGAGGGGTCCCGGACGGGAGGCTACACCTTC.

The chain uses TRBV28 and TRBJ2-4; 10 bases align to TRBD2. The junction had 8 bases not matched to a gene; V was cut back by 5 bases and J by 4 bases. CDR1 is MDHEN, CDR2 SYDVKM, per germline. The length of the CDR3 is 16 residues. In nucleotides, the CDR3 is TGTGCCAGCAGTGGAAGCGGGAGGGTGAATAAAAACATTCAGTACTTC. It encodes CASSGSGRVNKNIQYF.

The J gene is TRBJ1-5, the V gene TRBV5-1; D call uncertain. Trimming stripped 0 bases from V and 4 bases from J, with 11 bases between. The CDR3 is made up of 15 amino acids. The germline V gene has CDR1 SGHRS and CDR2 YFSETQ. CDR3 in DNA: TGCGCCAGCAGCTTGGGTCCGGAAAGGAATCAGCCCCAGCATTTT. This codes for CASSLGPERNQPQHF.

CDR3 coding DNA: TGCGCCAGCAGTGACTGGGAGAACACTGAAGCTTTCTTT. Translating gives CASSDWENTEAFF. This chain links TRBV10-2 with TRBJ1-1; no reliable D call. There are 13 residues in the CDR3. Germline CDR1 is WSHSY and CDR2 is SAAADI. Trimming left V 3 bases short and J 1 base short, with 6 bases between.

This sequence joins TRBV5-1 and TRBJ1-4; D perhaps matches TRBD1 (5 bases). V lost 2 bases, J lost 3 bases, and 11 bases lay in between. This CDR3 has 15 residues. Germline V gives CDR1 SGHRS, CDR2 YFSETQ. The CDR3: CASSFWEGPNEKLFF. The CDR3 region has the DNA TGCGCCAGCAGCTTTTGGGAGGGGCCTAATGAAAAACTGTTTTTT.

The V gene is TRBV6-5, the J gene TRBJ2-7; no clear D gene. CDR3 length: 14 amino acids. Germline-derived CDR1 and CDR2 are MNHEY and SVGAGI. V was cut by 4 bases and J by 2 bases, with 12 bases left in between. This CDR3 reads CASSLSLGAYEQYV. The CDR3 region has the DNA TGTGCCAGCAGTTTATCCCTGGGTGCCTACGAGCAGTACGTC.

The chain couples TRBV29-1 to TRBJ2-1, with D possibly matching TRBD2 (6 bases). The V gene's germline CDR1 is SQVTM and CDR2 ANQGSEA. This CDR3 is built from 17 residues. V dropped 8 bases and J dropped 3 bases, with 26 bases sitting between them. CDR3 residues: CSPAGIPGGILYNEQFF. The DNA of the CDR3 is TGCAGCCCCGCGGGCATCCCAGGCGGGATTCTCTACAATGAGCAGTTCTTC.

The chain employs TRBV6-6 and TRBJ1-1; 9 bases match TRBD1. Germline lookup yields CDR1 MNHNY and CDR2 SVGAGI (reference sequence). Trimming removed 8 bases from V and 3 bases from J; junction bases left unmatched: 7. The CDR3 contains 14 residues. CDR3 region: CASHPTGGYTEAFF. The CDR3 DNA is TGTGCCAGCCACCCCACAGGGGGCTACACTGAAGCTTTCTTT.

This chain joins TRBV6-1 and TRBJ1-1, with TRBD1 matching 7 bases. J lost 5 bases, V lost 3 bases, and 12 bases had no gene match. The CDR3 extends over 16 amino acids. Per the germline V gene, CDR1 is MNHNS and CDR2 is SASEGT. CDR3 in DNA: TGTGCCAGCAGTGATGAAAGGGGGCGCGGGAGAACTGAAGCTTTCTTT. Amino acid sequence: CASSDERGRGRTEAFF.

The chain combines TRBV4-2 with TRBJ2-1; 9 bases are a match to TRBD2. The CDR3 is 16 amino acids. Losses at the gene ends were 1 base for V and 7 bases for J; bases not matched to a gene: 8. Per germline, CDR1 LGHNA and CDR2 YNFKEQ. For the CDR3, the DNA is TGTGCCAGCAGCCAAGTCCCGACTAGCGGAGGGAATGAGCAGTTCTTC. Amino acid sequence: CASSQVPTSGGNEQFF.

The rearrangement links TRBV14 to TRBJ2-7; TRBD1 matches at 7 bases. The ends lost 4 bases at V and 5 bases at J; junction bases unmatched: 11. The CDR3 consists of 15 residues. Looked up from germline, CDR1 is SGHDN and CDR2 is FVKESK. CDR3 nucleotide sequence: TGTGCCAGCAGCCCGAGGGGGCAGGGGGAGAACGAGCAGTACTTC. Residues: CASSPRGQGENEQYF.

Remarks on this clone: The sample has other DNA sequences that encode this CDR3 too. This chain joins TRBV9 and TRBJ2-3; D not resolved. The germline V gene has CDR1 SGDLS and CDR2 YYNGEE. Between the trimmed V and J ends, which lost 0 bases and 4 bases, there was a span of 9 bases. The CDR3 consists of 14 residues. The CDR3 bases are TGTGCCAGCAGCGTAGGAGGTAGTTCAGATACGCAGTATTTT. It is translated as CASSVGGSSDTQYF.